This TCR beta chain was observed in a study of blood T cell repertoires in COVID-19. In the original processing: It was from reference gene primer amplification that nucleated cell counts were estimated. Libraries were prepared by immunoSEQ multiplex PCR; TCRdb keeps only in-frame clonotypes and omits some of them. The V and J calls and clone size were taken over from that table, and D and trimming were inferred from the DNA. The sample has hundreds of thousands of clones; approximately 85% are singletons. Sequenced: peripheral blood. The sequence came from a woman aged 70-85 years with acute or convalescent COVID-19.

The CDR3 DNA sequence: TGTGCCAGCTCACCGGCACAGTCTCCCAACTATGGCTACACCTTC. Translation gives CASSPAQSPNYGYTF. The chain joins TRBV18 to TRBJ1-2; D gene uncertain. V was shortened by 3 bases and J by 2 bases, with 13 bases between the two germline ends. The germline V gene has CDR1 KGHSH and CDR2 LQKENI. This CDR3 spans 15 amino acids.